The 3 T cell receptor beta chains given below trace back to one sample, sequenced in a study of graft-versus-host responses after intestinal transplantation. No cognate antigen is known for these TCRs. TCRdb keeps only in-frame clones here, not all; method: immunoSEQ multiplex PCR. The sample yields 45,000 to 65,000 clones, almost 95% seen once. Sequenced material: unstimulated CD4+ T cells sorted from spleen or lymph node cells, taken before transplant. Receptors were obtained from a human donor who was the organ donor for an intestinal transplant.

This chain links TRBV5-4 with TRBJ2-7; the D gene is possibly TRBD1 (5 bases). The germline V gene has CDR1 SGHNT and CDR2 YYREEE (reference sequence). V was pared by 2 bases and J by 2 bases, with 17 bases between. The CDR3 is 16 residues long. The CDR3 sequence is CASSFQTARYTYEQYF. The CDR3 DNA sequence: TGTGCCAGCAGCTTCCAGACAGCTCGGTATACCTACGAGCAGTACTTC.

This chain joins TRBV20-1 and TRBJ2-5; no reliable D call. Germline loops: CDR1 DFQATT, CDR2 SNEGSKA (reference sequence). V was clipped by 4 bases and J by 5 bases, with 5 bases between them. CDR3 size: 10 residues. The CDR3 nucleotides are TGCAGTGCTAAGGGTGAGACCCAGTACTTC. Residues: CSAKGETQYF.

This chain connects TRBV2 to TRBJ2-7; 11 positions match TRBD2. Germline CDR1 SNHLY, CDR2 FYNNEI. V lost 6 bases to trimming and J lost 1 base; unmatched junction nucleotides: 2. There are 14 residues in the CDR3. The CDR3 DNA follows: TGTGCCAGCAGAGGGACTAGCGGATCCTACGAGCAGTACTTC. As protein: CASRGTSGSYEQYF.